These T cell receptor beta chains were read from a single sample in a study of cytomegalovirus exposure and HLA in healthy donors. TCRdb's table, derived via immunoSEQ multiplex PCR, lists solely in-frame clones and lacks some. Its clone listing holds fewer than 150,000 clones. What was sequenced was PBMCs. These receptors all stem from a woman aged 55-75 years in good health and CMV-seronegative. CDR3s leave out the opening cysteine and the closing phenylalanine or tryptophan. Each record gives: J gene, V gene, CDR3 protein.

J: TRBJ2-1
V: TRBV14
CDR3: ASSHGLAGGPSQWF

J: TRBJ2-5
V: TRBV27
CDR3: ASSLRDPRETQY

J: TRBJ2-5
V: TRBV2
CDR3: ASTPTGLQETQY

J: TRBJ2-1
V: TRBV27
CDR3: ASSGGTSGRANEQF

J: TRBJ1-2
V: TRBV28
CDR3: ASSSLPTAYGYT

J: TRBJ2-1
V: TRBV2
CDR3: AREDSGSRQF

J: TRBJ1-5
V: TRBV10-1
CDR3: ASSHSNQPQH

J: TRBJ1-1
V: TRBV2
CDR3: ASSRDSDKAF

J: TRBJ1-1
V: TRBV6-5
CDR3: ASSYLTRNTEAF

J: TRBJ2-7
V: TRBV7-2
CDR3: ASSSGLAGTEQY

J: TRBJ1-1
V: TRBV7-9
CDR3: ASSLGGTGNTEAF

J: TRBJ1-2
V: TRBV18
CDR3: ASSPPGQGYPT

J: TRBJ1-1
V: TRBV28
CDR3: ASRYRGMGNTEAF

J: TRBJ2-1
V: TRBV7-9
CDR3: ASSQDRGPIIFYNEQF

J: TRBJ1-6
V: TRBV10-3
CDR3: AISEEAGWGSPLH

J: TRBJ2-1
V: TRBV28
CDR3: ASSLGTSGKDVF

J: TRBJ1-1
V: TRBV10-2
CDR3: ASSGTGYGTEAF

J: TRBJ2-2
V: TRBV6-6
CDR3: ASRPGQGYAGELF

J: TRBJ2-4
V: TRBV5-1
CDR3: ASSHWTSGRVNIQY

J: TRBJ2-7
V: TRBV9
CDR3: ASSPASLGNHEQY

J: TRBJ2-2
V: TRBV19
CDR3: ASQSFPGGALGELF

J: TRBJ1-5
V: TRBV19
CDR3: ASSIGGYSNQPQH

J: TRBJ2-7
V: TRBV27
CDR3: ASSLGPGGRYEQY

J: TRBJ1-2
V: TRBV6-6
CDR3: ASSSGERGYT

J: TRBJ2-5
V: TRBV25-1
CDR3: ASTHGTSGSWGKETQY

J: TRBJ2-7
V: TRBV19
CDR3: ASSTRGHNEQY

J: TRBJ2-2
V: TRBV10-3
CDR3: AITAHTSGANTGELF

J: TRBJ2-1
V: TRBV6-5
CDR3: ASFGQYEQF

J: TRBJ2-1
V: TRBV19
CDR3: ASRDYPNNNEQF

J: TRBJ2-7
V: TRBV5-1
CDR3: ASRHGEVLADSYSYEQY

J: TRBJ1-1
V: TRBV19
CDR3: ASSSRPGTGNTEAF

J: TRBJ1-4
V: TRBV29-1
CDR3: SAETQGKLF

J: TRBJ2-3
V: TRBV7-3
CDR3: ASSLRGVGALAGADTQY

J: TRBJ2-7
V: TRBV29-1
CDR3: SVSPGQGGEQY

J: TRBJ2-2
V: TRBV6-1
CDR3: ASSPVWGRAGELF

J: TRBJ2-5
V: TRBV12-5
CDR3: ASGLAGETQY

J: TRBJ2-7
V: TRBV28
CDR3: ASRRGGTGYEQY

J: TRBJ1-2
V: TRBV7-9
CDR3: ASSLETGLGYT

J: TRBJ2-1
V: TRBV4-2
CDR3: ASSQATSESYNEQF

J: TRBJ1-2
V: TRBV2
CDR3: ASHGGGGTDYGYT

J: .
V: TRBV6-5
CDR3: ASREVRTGTYEQY

J: TRBJ2-7
V: TRBV5-1
CDR3: ASSLLGGSYEQY

J: TRBJ2-1
V: TRBV9
CDR3: ASSGVRGVGGYNEQF

J: TRBJ2-1
V: TRBV5-4
CDR3: ASSLEGLAVSSYNEQF

J: TRBJ1-6
V: TRBV18
CDR3: ASSPLTDSNNSPLH

J: TRBJ1-4
V: TRBV5-1
CDR3: ASSSGGEKLF

J: TRBJ2-2
V: TRBV4-2
CDR3: ASSQVEVGTGVGELF